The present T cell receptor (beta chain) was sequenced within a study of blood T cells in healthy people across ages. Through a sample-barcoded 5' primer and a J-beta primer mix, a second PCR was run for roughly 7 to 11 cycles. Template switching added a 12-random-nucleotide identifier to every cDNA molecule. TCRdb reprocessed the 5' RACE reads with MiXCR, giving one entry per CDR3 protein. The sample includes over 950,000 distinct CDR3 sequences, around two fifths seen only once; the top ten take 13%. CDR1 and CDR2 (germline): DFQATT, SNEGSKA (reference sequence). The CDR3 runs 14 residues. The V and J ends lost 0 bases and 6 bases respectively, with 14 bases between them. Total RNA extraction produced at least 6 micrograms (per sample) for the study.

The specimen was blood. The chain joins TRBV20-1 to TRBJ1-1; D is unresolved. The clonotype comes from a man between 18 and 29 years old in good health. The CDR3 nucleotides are TGCAGTGCTAGAGATACGGGGATAGGTCCTGAAGCTTTCTTT. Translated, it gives CSARDTGIGPEAFF.